What follows are 6 T cell receptor beta chains derived from one specimen sequenced in a study of blood T cell repertoires in COVID-19. The assay was immunoSEQ multiplex PCR, and TCRdb's table has in-frame clones only and misses some. The table lists 180,000 or so clones, roughly 87% of them singletons, with about 1.4% in the top ten. The sample comprised peripheral blood. The receptors were gathered from a woman between 50 and 59 years old with acute or convalescent COVID-19.

The J gene is TRBJ1-6, the V gene TRBV13; 10 bases line up with TRBD1. Germline lookup yields CDR1 PRHDT and CDR2 FYEKMQ (reference sequence). Germline trimming cut 5 bases from V and 9 bases from J; bases unmatched to any gene: 16. The CDR3 has 18 amino acids. CDR3 in DNA: TGTGCCAGCAGCAGAAAAGTGGACAGGGGGTCTCTTGGTTCACCCCTCCACTTT. As protein: CASSRKVDRGSLGSPLHF.

V and J are TRBV5-1 and TRBJ2-7; tentative D call: TRBD1 (6 bases). Deletions cut 0 bases from V and 6 bases from J, with 13 bases between. There are 14 residues in the CDR3. CDR1 SGHRS and CDR2 YFSETQ come from the germline V gene. CDR3 amino acids: CASSLAIIGGEQYF. The CDR3 DNA sequence: TGCGCCAGCAGCTTGGCGATCATAGGGGGCGAGCAGTACTTC.

This chain joins TRBV7-6 and TRBJ2-3, with 14 bases aligning to TRBD2. V dropped 3 bases and J dropped 6; count of bases not matched to a gene: 8. The germline V gene has CDR1 SGHVS and CDR2 FNYEAQ. This CDR3 is 17 amino acids long. CDR3 residues: CASSFIGTSGSKDTQYF. The CDR3 DNA reads TGTGCCAGCAGCTTTATCGGGACTAGCGGGAGTAAGGATACGCAGTATTTT.

This clone appeared once. The gene calls are TRBV9 and TRBJ1-4; D unclear. This CDR3 comprises 15 residues. V was cut by 0 bases and J by 5 bases, with 11 bases left in between. In germline, CDR1 is SGDLS, CDR2 YYNGEE. The CDR3 DNA sequence: TGTGCCAGCAGCGTAGGAGGCACCCCCAATGAAAAACTGTTTTTT. Its protein is CASSVGGTPNEKLFF.

The V and J genes are TRBV5-1 and TRBJ1-5; 7 bases fit TRBD1. V dropped 5 bases and J dropped 7; count of bases not matched to a gene: 9. CDR1 is SGHRS and CDR2 is YFSETQ in the germline V gene. This CDR3 is built from 14 residues. The CDR3 is CASSPGGERQPQHF. CDR3 sequence (DNA): TGCGCCAGCAGTCCAGGGGGAGAGCGGCAGCCCCAGCATTTT.

This chain links TRBV30 with TRBJ1-2, with 10 positions matching TRBD1. The V segment lost 1 base and the J segment 8 bases; nucleotides outside the gene matches: 7. Germline V gene sequence: CDR1 GTSNPN, CDR2 SVGIG (reference sequence). This CDR3 comprises 14 residues. CDR3 in DNA: TGTGCCTGGAGTGGCCGACAGGGGGCCAGGGGCTACACCTTC. Amino acid sequence: CAWSGRQGARGYTF.